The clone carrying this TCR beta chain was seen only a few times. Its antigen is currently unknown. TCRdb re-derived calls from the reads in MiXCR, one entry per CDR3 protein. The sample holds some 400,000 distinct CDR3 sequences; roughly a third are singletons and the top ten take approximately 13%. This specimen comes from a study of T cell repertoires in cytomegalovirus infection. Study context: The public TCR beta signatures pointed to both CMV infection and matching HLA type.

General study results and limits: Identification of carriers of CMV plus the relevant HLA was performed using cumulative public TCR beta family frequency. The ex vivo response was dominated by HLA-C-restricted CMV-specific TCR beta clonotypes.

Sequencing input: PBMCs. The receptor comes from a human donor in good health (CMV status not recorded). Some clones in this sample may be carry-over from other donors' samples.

This CDR3 reads CASSLGLAGGTSAYEQYF. As DNA, the CDR3 is TGTGCCAGCAGCTTAGGACTAGCGGGGGGCACAAGTGCCTACGAGCAGTACTTC. The chain carries TRBV7-8 and TRBJ2-7; 13 bases map to TRBD2. This CDR3 region has 18 residues. V trimming: 1 base; J trimming: 2 bases; junction bases outside the gene matches: 8. Germline values: CDR1 SGHVS, CDR2 FQNEAQ.